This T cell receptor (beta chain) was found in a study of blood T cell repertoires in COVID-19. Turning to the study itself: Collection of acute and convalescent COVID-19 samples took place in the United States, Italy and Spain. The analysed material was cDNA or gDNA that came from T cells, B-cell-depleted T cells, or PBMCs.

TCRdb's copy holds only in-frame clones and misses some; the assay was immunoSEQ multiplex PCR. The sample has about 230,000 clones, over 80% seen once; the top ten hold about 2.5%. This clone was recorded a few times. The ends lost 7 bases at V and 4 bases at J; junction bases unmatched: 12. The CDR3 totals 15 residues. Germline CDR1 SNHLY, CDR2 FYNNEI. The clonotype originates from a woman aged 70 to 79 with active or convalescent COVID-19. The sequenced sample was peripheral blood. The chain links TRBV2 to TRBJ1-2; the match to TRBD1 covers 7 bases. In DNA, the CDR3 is TGTGCCAGCAAACCCGAGCAGGGGGAGGTCTATGGCTACACCTTC. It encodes CASKPEQGEVYGYTF.